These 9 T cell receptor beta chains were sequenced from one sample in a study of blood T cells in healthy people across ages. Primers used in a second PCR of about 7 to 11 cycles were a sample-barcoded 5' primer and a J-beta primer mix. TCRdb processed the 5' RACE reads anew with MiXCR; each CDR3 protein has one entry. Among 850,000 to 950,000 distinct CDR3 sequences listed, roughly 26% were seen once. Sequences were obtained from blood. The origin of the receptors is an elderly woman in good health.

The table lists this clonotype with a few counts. The CDR3 DNA reads TGTGCCAGTAGGGACAGGGAAGTCTTCAGCGTCCTGACTTTC. This codes for CASRDREVFSVLTF. The chain combines TRBV19 with TRBJ2-6, with 8 bases fitting TRBD1. CDR1 LNHDA and CDR2 SQIVND come from the germline V gene (reference sequence). Unmatched junction bases numbered 10, after V lost 6 bases and J lost 12 bases. The CDR3 runs 14 residues.

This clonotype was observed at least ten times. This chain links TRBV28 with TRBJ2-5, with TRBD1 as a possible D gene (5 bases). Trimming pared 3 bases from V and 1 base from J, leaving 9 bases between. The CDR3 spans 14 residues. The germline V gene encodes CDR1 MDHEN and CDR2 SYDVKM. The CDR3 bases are TGTGCCAGCAGTTTTGGGGCGCCCCAAGAGACCCAGTACTTC. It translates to CASSFGAPQETQYF.

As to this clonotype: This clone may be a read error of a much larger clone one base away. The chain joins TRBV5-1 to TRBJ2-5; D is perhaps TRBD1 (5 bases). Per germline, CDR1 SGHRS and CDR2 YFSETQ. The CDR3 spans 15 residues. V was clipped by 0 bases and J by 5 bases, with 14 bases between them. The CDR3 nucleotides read TGCGCCAGCAGCTTGGCTGGGGCTAGGTGGGAGACCCAGTACTTC. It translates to CASSLAGARWETQYF.

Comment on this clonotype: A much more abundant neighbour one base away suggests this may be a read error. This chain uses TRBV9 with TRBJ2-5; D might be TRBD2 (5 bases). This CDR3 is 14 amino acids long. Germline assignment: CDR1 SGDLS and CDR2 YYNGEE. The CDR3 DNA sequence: TGTGCCAGCAGCATAGGAGGTTCCCAAGAGACCCGGTACTTC. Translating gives CASSIGGSQETRYF.

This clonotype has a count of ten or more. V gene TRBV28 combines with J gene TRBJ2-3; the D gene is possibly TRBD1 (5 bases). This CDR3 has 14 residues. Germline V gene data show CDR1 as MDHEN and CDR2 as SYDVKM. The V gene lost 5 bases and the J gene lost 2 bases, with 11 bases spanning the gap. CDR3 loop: CASSPQGITDTQYF. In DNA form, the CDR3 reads TGTGCCAGCAGTCCCCAGGGAATCACAGATACGCAGTATTTT.

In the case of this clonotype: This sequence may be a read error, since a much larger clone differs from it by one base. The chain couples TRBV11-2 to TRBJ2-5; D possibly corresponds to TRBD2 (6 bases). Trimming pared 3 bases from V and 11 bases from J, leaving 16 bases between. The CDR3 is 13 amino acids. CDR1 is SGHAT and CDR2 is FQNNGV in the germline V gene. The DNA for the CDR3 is TGTGCCAGCAGCTTCGGGGGTCGAAATGAGCAGTACTTC. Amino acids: CASSFGGRNEQYF.

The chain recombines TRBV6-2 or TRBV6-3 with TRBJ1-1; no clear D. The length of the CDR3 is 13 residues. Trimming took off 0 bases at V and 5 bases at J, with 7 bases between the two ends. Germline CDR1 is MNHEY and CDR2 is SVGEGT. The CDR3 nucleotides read TGTGCCAGCAGTTACTCGATGGGAACTGAAGCTTTCTTT. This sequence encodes CASSYSMGTEAFF.

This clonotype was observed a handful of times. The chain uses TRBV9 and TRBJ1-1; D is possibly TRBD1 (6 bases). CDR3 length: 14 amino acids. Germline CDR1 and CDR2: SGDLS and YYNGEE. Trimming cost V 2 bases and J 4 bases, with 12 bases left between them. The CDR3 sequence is CASSVIQGGTEAFF. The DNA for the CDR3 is TGTGCCAGCAGCGTTATACAGGGAGGCACTGAAGCTTTCTTT.

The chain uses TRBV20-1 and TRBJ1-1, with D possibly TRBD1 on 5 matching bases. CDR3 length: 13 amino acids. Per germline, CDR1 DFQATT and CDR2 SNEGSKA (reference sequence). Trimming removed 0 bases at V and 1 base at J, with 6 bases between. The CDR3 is CSARDQGNTEAFF. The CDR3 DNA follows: TGCAGTGCTAGAGATCAGGGGAACACTGAAGCTTTCTTT.